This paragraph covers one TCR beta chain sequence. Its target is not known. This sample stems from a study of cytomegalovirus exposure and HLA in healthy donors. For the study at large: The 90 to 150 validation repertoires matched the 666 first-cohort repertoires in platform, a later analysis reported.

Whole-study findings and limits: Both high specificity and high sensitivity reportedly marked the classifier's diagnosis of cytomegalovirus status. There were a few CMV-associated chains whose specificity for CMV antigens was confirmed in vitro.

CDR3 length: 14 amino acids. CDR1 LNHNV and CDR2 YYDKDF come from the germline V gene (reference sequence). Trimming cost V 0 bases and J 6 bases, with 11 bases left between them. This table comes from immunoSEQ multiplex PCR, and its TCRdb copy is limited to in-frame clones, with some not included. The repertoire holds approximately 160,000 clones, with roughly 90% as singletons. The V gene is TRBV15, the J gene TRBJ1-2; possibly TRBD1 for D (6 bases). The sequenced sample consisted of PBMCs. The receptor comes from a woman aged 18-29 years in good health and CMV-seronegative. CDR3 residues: CATSRDRHRDGYTF. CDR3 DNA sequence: TGTGCCACCAGCAGAGATAGACACAGGGATGGCTACACCTTC.